Here is one TCR beta chain with its context. Antigen specificity is unknown. Amplification targeted TCR beta CDR3 regions from RNA transcripts. First-round RT-PCR with HTBI primers amplified the TCR CDR3 region. TCRdb re-derived calls from the multiplex PCR reads in MiXCR, one entry per CDR3 protein. The sample carries about 380,000 distinct CDR3 sequences, around 20% recorded once. The data stem from a study of T cells in Graves' hyperthyroidism and ophthalmopathy. Study-wide results and caveats: Ophthalmopathy stood apart from stable hyperthyroidism in a 13 V-J model.

Germline CDR1 MGHDK, CDR2 SYGVNS. V was clipped by 11 bases and J by 5 bases, with 3 bases between them. This CDR3 contains 9 residues. Among ophthalmopathy patients, the Clinical Activity Score reached at least 3, the NOSPECS grade reached at least 4, and duration remained under 3 months. Sequencing used blood. The chain is built from TRBV25-1 and TRBJ2-2; D unresolved. The receptor was isolated from a man aged 18 to 30 with Graves' ophthalmopathy. The chain's CDR3 is CARTGELFF. Here the CDR3 DNA reads TGTGCCCGGACCGGGGAGCTGTTTTTT.